These T cell receptor beta chains were read from a single sample in a study of control samples from healthy donors and cancer patients. Profiling relied on immunoSEQ multiplex PCR, and the TCRdb table lists in-frame clones only, not all of them. The sample has about 110,000 clones; approximately 84% are singletons. Source material: blood. Receptors were obtained from a man aged 18 to 29 in good health. The CDR3 runs from the conserved cysteine through the conserved F or W. The D gene is left open where the match is weak. Clone size is not always given. Where it is, it says once, few, many or a class for expanded clones.

len	abundance	v_gene	j_gene	d_gene	CDR3nt	CDR3aa
11	NA	TRBV7-9	TRBJ1-6	NA	TGTGCCAGCAGCTTAACAGGTTCCCTCCACTTT	CASSLTGSLHF
14	NA	TRBV2	TRBJ2-1	NA	TGTGCCAGCAGTGAGGGTCCTCCACGCAATGAGCAGTTCTTC	CASSEGPPRNEQFF
13	NA	TRBV6-5	TRBJ1-1	NA	TGTGCCAGCAGTTACGAGGGGAACACTGAAGCTTTCTTT	CASSYEGNTEAFF
15	NA	TRBV19	TRBJ2-5	NA	TGTGCCAGTAGTATAGACAGGGTAGGGCAAGAGACCCAGTACTTC	CASSIDRVGQETQYF
13	NA	TRBV10-3	TRBJ1-1	NA	TGTGCCATTCGGGTGGCTCTCGGGACTGAAGCTTTCTTT	CAIRVALGTEAFF
16	NA	TRBV13	TRBJ2-3	TRBD2	TGTGCCAGCAGGACAGCCCTCGGGGGAGCGGGGGAGACGCAGTATTTT	CASRTALGGAGETQYF
12	once	TRBV7-2	TRBJ1-1	NA	TGTGCCAGCAGCCCTAGACAGTCTGAAGCTTTCTTT	CASSPRQSEAFF
14	NA	TRBV18	TRBJ1-5	NA	TGTGCCAGCTCACCCGACGGGGCCGGTCAGCCCCAGCATTTT	CASSPDGAGQPQHF
15	NA	TRBV30	TRBJ2-7	TRBD1	TGTGCCTGGAGTCTGCGGGACAGGGGGCCACACGAGCAGTACTTC	CAWSLRDRGPHEQYF
16	once	TRBV7-2	TRBJ2-2	NA	TGTGCCAGCAGCTTAGCGCCCAGGGCCGATGCCGGGGAGCTGTTTTTT	CASSLAPRADAGELFF
16	NA	TRBV10-3	TRBJ1-3	TRBD1	TGTGCCACCAATCCGGGACAGCTAAACTCTGGAAACACCATATATTTT	CATNPGQLNSGNTIYF
16	NA	TRBV27	TRBJ2-5	TRBD2	TGTGCCAGCAGTTTAATTCCTAGCGGGGGTCAAGAGACCCAGTACTTC	CASSLIPSGGQETQYF
17	NA	TRBV2	TRBJ2-2	TRBD2	TGTGCCAGCAGTTCCCAGCGGGGGACTGGGGTAGCCGGGGAGCTGTTTTTT	CASSSQRGTGVAGELFF
16	NA	TRBV10-3	TRBJ1-3	NA	TGTGCCATCAGTGAACCCATAGGGGTTTTAGGAAACACCATATATTTT	CAISEPIGVLGNTIYF
14	few	TRBV7-9	TRBJ2-3	NA	TGTGCCAGCAGCTTAGGCCGGGACACAGATACGCAGTATTTT	CASSLGRDTDTQYF
17	once	TRBV14	TRBJ2-7	TRBD1	TGTGCCAGCAGCCAAAGGGGACAGGGCTCCATCTCCTACGAGCAGTACTTC	CASSQRGQGSISYEQYF
15	NA	TRBV6-5	TRBJ1-6	TRBD1	TGTGCCAGCAGTTACGGGCAGGGGGTGGGTTCACCCCTCCACTTT	CASSYGQGVGSPLHF
14	NA	TRBV10-3	TRBJ2-3	NA	TGTGCCATCGGAGGGGGACCGGGCACAGATACGCAGTATTTT	CAIGGGPGTDTQYF
16	NA	TRBV21-1	TRBJ1-1	NA	TGTGCCAGCAGCGCGCGTCTACAGGGGGCAGACACTGAAGCTTTCTTT	CASSARLQGADTEAFF
18	NA	TRBV6-2/TRBV6-3	TRBJ1-4	TRBD1	TGTGCCAGCAGTTCTCACCAGGGGGCCCGTGCAACTAATGAAAAACTGTTTTTT	CASSSHQGARATNEKLFF
17	once	TRBV4-1	TRBJ1-4	NA	TGCGCCAGCAGCCAAGAGGAGGGGGGCTCGGTTCGTGAAAAACTGTTTTTT	CASSQEEGGSVREKLFF
17	NA	TRBV25-1	TRBJ1-4	TRBD1	TGTGCCAGCAGTACAAGACAGGGGTTCTCAACTAATGAAAAACTGTTTTTT	CASSTRQGFSTNEKLFF
13	NA	TRBV5-4	TRBJ2-3	TRBD2	TGTGCCAGCAGCCCGGGACTAGCCGATCCGCAGTATTTT	CASSPGLADPQYF
16	once	TRBV19	TRBJ1-2	TRBD1	TGTGCCAGTAGTACAGCCCCGGGACAGTACAACTATGGCTACACCTTC	CASSTAPGQYNYGYTF